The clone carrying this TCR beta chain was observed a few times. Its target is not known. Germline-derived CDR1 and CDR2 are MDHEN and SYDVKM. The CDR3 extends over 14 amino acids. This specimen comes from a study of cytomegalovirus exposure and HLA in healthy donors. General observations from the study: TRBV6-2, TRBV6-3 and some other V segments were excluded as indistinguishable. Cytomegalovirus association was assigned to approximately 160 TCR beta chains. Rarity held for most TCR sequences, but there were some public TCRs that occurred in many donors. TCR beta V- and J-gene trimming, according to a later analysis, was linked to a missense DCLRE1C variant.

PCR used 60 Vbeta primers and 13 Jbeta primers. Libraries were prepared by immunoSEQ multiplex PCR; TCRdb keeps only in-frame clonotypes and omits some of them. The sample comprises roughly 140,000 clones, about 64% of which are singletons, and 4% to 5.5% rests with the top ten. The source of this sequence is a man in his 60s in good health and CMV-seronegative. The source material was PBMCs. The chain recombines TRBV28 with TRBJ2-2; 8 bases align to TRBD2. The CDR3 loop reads CAGGRGADTGELFF. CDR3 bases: TGTGCTGGCGGGCGGGGGGCGGACACCGGGGAGCTGTTTTTT. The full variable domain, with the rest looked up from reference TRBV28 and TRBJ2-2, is DVKVTQSSRYLVKRTGEKVFLECVQDMDHENMFWYRQDPGLGLRLIYFSYDVKMKEKGDIPEGYSVSREKKERFSLILESASTNQTSMYLCAGGRGADTGELFFGEGSRLTVL.